This T cell receptor (beta chain) originates from a study of spatial heterogeneity in lung cancer. As for the study in general: Untreated early-stage non-small cell lung cancer patients, 55 to 85 in total, were the donors. Follow-up PBMC specimens underwent sequencing when available; their median timing was approximately 22 months after resection.

In its sample, this clonotype was seen many times. Germline values: CDR1 MNHEY, CDR2 SMNVEV (reference sequence). Trimming removed 1 base at V and 4 bases at J, with 10 bases between. The CDR3 length is 14 residues. A unique molecular identifier was attached to every TCR cDNA molecule. A single record per CDR3 protein comes from TCRdb applying MiXCR to the 5' RACE reads. The sample contains some 120,000 distinct CDR3 sequences, 9% to 15% of which appear only once. The time point: blood at routine non-recurrence follow-up after resection. Sequencing was performed on whole RNA extracted from tumor and nontumor lung tissue, or from frozen PBMC, and the material was left unsorted.

The TCR was taken from a male donor with early-stage non-small cell lung cancer. V usage is TRBV27 and J usage is TRBJ2-5; possible D gene TRBD2, 5 bases. Sequencing was performed on PBMCs, taken at follow-up. CDR3 nucleotide sequence: TGTGCCAGCAGTTTATACGGGGATTCAGAGACCCAGTACTTC. Protein: CASSLYGDSETQYF.